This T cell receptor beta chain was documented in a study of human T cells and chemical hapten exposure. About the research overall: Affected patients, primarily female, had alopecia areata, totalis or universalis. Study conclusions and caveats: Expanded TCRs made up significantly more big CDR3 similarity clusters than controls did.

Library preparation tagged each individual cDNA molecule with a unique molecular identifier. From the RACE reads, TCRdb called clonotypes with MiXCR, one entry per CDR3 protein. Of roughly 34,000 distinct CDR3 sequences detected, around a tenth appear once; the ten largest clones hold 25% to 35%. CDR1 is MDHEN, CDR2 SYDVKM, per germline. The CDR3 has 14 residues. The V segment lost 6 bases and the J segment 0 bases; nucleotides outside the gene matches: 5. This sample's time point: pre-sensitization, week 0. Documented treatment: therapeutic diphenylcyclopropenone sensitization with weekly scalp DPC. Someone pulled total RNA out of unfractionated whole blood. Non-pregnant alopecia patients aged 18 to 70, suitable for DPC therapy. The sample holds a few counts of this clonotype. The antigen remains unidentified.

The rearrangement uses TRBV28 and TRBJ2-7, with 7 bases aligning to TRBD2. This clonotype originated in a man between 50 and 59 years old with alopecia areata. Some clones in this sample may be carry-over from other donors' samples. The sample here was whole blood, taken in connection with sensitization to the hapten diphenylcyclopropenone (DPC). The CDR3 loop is CASRLAAGSYEQYF. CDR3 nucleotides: TGTGCCAGCAGGCTAGCGGCGGGCTCCTACGAGCAGTACTTC.